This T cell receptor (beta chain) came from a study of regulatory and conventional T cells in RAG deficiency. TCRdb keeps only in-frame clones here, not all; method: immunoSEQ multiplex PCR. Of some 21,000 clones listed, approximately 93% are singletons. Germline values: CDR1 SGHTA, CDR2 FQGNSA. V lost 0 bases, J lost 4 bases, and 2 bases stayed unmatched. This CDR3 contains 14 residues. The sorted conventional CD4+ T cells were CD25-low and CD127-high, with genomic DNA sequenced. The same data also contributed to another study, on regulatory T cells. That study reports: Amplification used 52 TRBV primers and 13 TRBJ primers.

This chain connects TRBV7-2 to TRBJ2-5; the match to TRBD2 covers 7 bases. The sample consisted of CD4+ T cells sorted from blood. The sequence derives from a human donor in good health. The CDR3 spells CASSLAGGGETQYF. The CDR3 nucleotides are TGTGCCAGCAGCTTAGCTGGGGGGGGAGAGACCCAGTACTTC.